These 22 T cell receptor beta chains were sequenced from one sample in a study of shared clonotypes between healthy human individuals. Repertoires were generated with immunoSEQ multiplex PCR, while TCRdb's copy carries only in-frame clones and drops some. The table records under 1,100,000 clones, around 82% of them present only once. Sequenced material: memory CD4+ T cells from PBMCs. Subset noted: CD45RA-negative fraction. These receptors all stem from a young man in good health. Some clones in this sample may be carry-over from other donors' samples.

Remarks on this clone: Possible read error: a much larger clone is one base away. The chain is built from TRBV7-9 and TRBJ1-1; tentative D call: TRBD1 (6 bases). This CDR3 region has 14 residues. CDR1 is SEHNR, CDR2 FQNEAQ, per germline (reference sequence). The CDR3 spells CASSPFGGRTEALF. The CDR3 nucleotides read TGTGCCAGCAGCCCATTCGGGGGCCGTACTGAAGCTCTCTTT.

The CDR3 reads CASSVTGGAIYGYTF. DNA of the CDR3: TGCGCCAGCAGCGTAACAGGGGGCGCGATCTATGGCTACACCTTC. V usage is TRBV5-1 and J usage is TRBJ1-2; 9 nucleotides line up with TRBD1. The CDR3 contains 15 residues. Germline V gives CDR1 SGHRS, CDR2 YFSETQ. The V and J ends lost 4 bases and 4 bases, in that order; junction bases with no gene match: 8.

Worth noting for this clone: The identical CDR3 is also encoded by other nucleotide sequences in the sample. The chain has TRBV2 and TRBJ2-5, with 11 bases lining up with TRBD2. The CDR3 runs to 15 residues. The V gene's germline CDR1 is SNHLY and CDR2 FYNNEI. V trimming: 6 bases; J trimming: 1 base; junction bases outside the gene matches: 4. The CDR3 DNA reads as TGTGCCAGCAGGGCCGGGACTAGCGGCCAAGAGACCCAGTACTTC. Protein sequence: CASRAGTSGQETQYF.

CDR3 loop: CASSLGTSGRANEQYF. In nucleotides, the CDR3 is TGTGCCAGCAGCTTGGGGACTAGCGGGAGGGCCAACGAGCAGTACTTC. This chain uses TRBV5-4 with TRBJ2-7; TRBD2 aligns across 15 bases. V lost 0 bases to trimming and J lost 5 bases; unmatched junction nucleotides: 3. The CDR3 length is 16 residues. Germline V gives CDR1 SGHNT, CDR2 YYREEE (reference sequence).

The chain uses TRBV28 and TRBJ1-1; 10 bases map to TRBD1. Germline lookup yields CDR1 MDHEN and CDR2 SYDVKM. The length of the CDR3 is 18 residues. Trimming took 6 bases from V and 0 from J; bases not matched to a gene: 13. The CDR3 loop is CASSRHLPGQGLNTEAFF. CDR3 DNA: TGTGCCAGCAGCAGACATCTACCGGGACAGGGGTTGAACACTGAAGCTTTCTTT. Full variable domain (missing parts from reference TRBV28 and TRBJ1-1): DVKVTQSSRYLVKRTGEKVFLECVQDMDHENMFWYRQDPGLGLRLIYFSYDVKMKEKGDIPEGYSVSREKKERFSLILESASTNQTSMYLCASSRHLPGQGLNTEAFFGQGTRLTVV.

V and J are TRBV7-8 and TRBJ1-3; 10 nucleotides align to TRBD1. V gave up 5 bases and J gave up 0 bases; unmatched junction bases: 4. Germline V lookup: CDR1 SGHVS, CDR2 FQNEAQ. The CDR3 runs 16 residues. The CDR3 loop reads CASSMGQGRSGNTIYF. The DNA of the CDR3 is TGTGCCAGCAGCATGGGACAGGGGCGCTCTGGAAACACCATATATTTT. The full variable domain, in which reference TRBV7-8 and TRBJ1-3 provide the parts outside the CDR3, is GAGVSQSPRYKVAKRGQDVALRCDPISGHVSLFWYQQALGQGPEFLTYFQNEAQLDKSGLPSDRFFAERPEGSVSTLKIQRTQQEDSAVYLCASSMGQGRSGNTIYFGEGSWLTVV.

This clone has a single count. J is TRBJ1-5 and V is TRBV7-6; D is unclear. The germline gives CDR1 SGHVS, CDR2 FNYEAQ. CDR3 length equals 12 residues. V was cut by 1 base and J by 9 bases, with 7 bases left in between. As DNA, the CDR3 is TGTGCCAGCAGCTTAGATCTTTCGCCCCAGCATTTT. Amino acid sequence: CASSLDLSPQHF.

This sequence joins TRBV7-8 and TRBJ2-5; D perhaps matches TRBD1 (5 bases). V lost 6 bases to trimming and J lost 5 bases, with 13 bases between them. This CDR3 is 13 amino acids long. CDR1 is SGHVS, CDR2 FQNEAQ, per germline. CDR3 protein: CASRSRVGETQYF. The CDR3 coding sequence is TGTGCCAGCAGATCCAGGGTGGGGGAGACCCAGTACTTC.

In this sample, this clone turned up a few times. The chain is built from TRBV7-9 and TRBJ2-2; D is ambiguous. V lost 3 bases to trimming and J lost 3 bases, with 8 bases between them. Germline V gene sequence: CDR1 SEHNR, CDR2 FQNEAQ (reference sequence). The CDR3 has 14 amino acids. CDR3 residues: CASSFMTDTGELFF. Here the CDR3 DNA reads TGTGCCAGCAGCTTTATGACGGACACCGGGGAGCTGTTTTTT.

This chain connects TRBV7-3 to TRBJ2-7; D unclear. The CDR3 consists of 14 residues. Germline V gene lookup returns CDR1 SGHTA and CDR2 FQGTGA. Trimming left V 6 bases short and J 5 bases short, with 17 bases between. The CDR3 nucleotides read TGTGCCAGCAGTACCAGACTCCAGGTCCACGAGCAGTACTTC. As protein: CASSTRLQVHEQYF. Together with reference TRBV7-3 and TRBJ2-7, the CDR3 gives the full variable domain: GAGVSQTPSNKVTEKGKYVELRCDPISGHTALYWYRQSLGQGPEFLIYFQGTGAADDSGLPNDRFFAVRPEGSVSTLKIQRTERGDSAVYLCASSTRLQVHEQYFGPGTRLTVT.

The chain combines TRBV6-1 with TRBJ1-1; 7 nucleotides match TRBD1. Germline V gene sequence: CDR1 MNHNS, CDR2 SASEGT. The CDR3 totals 15 residues. V lost 4 bases to trimming and J lost 1 base; unmatched junction nucleotides: 6. As DNA, the CDR3 is TGTGCCAGCAGTGCACCGGGACAGAGGAACACTGAAGCTTTCTTT. This encodes CASSAPGQRNTEAFF.

The chain employs TRBV28 and TRBJ2-3; no firm D call. The CDR3 is 16 residues long. Germline CDR1 reads MDHEN; CDR2 reads SYDVKM. Trimming took 2 bases from V and 0 from J, leaving 12 bases between them. The CDR3 sequence is CASSLIRSTSTDTQYF. The CDR3 DNA reads TGTGCCAGCAGTTTAATCAGGAGCACTAGCACAGATACGCAGTATTTT. Supplemented by reference TRBV28 and TRBJ2-3, the full variable domain reads DVKVTQSSRYLVKRTGEKVFLECVQDMDHENMFWYRQDPGLGLRLIYFSYDVKMKEKGDIPEGYSVSREKKERFSLILESASTNQTSMYLCASSLIRSTSTDTQYFGPGTRLTVL.

This rearrangement joins TRBV4-1 to TRBJ2-7, with 8 nucleotides matching TRBD2. With V trimmed by 4 bases and J by 0 bases, 8 bases remained unmatched. There are 16 residues in the CDR3. Per the germline V gene, CDR1 is MGHRA and CDR2 is YSYEKL. The CDR3 sequence: CASSPGVAGFSYEQYF. For the CDR3, the DNA is TGCGCCAGCAGCCCTGGGGTAGCGGGGTTCTCCTACGAGCAGTACTTC.

This rearrangement joins TRBV7-3 to TRBJ2-7; 10 nucleotides match TRBD2. The CDR3 runs to 13 residues. Germline V gene sequence: CDR1 SGHTA, CDR2 FQGTGA. J lost 5 bases, V lost 5 bases, and 3 bases had no gene match. Written as DNA, the CDR3 is TGTGCCAGCAGCCTAGCGGGAGAAGACGAGCAGTACTTC. Amino acid sequence: CASSLAGEDEQYF. Full variable domain (remainder filled in from reference TRBV7-3 and TRBJ2-7): GAGVSQTPSNKVTEKGKYVELRCDPISGHTALYWYRQSLGQGPEFLIYFQGTGAADDSGLPNDRFFAVRPEGSVSTLKIQRTERGDSAVYLCASSLAGEDEQYFGPGTRLTVT.

The chain links TRBV7-2 to TRBJ2-5; no reliable D call. The length of the CDR3 is 12 residues. From germline, CDR1 is SGHTA and CDR2 FQGNSA. With 3 bases removed from V and 6 bases from J, the gap between germline ends came to 8 bases. CDR3 sequence: CASSFVGQTQYF. The CDR3 bases are TGTGCCAGCAGCTTCGTGGGTCAGACCCAGTACTTC. Variable domain in full (rest from reference TRBV7-2 and TRBJ2-5): GAGVSQSPSNKVTEKGKDVELRCDPISGHTALYWYRQSLGQGLEFLIYFQGNSAPDKSGLPSDRFSAERTGGSVSTLTIQRTQQEDSAVYLCASSFVGQTQYFGPGTRLLVL.

This chain uses TRBV6-5 with TRBJ1-2; TRBD1 matches at 9 bases. The CDR3 consists of 16 residues. Germline V CDR1 and CDR2: MNHEY, SVGAGI. Trimming cost V 2 bases and J 1 base; bases outside gene matches: 5. The CDR3 DNA follows: TGTGCCAGCAGTTACATCGGGACAGGGATTAACTATGGCTACACCTTC. Its translation is CASSYIGTGINYGYTF.

At least ten counts were recorded for this clone. Additional DNA sequences in this sample encode the identical CDR3. The genes are TRBV7-9 and TRBJ1-4; TRBD1 matches at 7 bases. Germline V lookup: CDR1 SEHNR, CDR2 FQNEAQ (reference sequence). The trim removed 5 bases at V and 8 bases at J, leaving 8 bases unmatched. CDR3 size: 14 residues. The CDR3 nucleotides read TGTGCCAGCAGCAATAGACAGGGAACAGAAAAACTGTTTTTT. Translated, it gives CASSNRQGTEKLFF.

This clone showed up just a few times. The chain uses TRBV30 and TRBJ2-7, with a possible D match to TRBD1 (6 bases). The CDR3 is 14 residues long. Germline V CDR1 and CDR2: GTSNPN, SVGIG (reference sequence). The ends were cut back, 3 bases at V and 7 bases at J, with 19 bases in the middle. Here the CDR3 DNA reads TGTGCCTGGAGGATGACAGGAGCGTCTGGGGAGCAGTACTTC. Protein: CAWRMTGASGEQYF.

The V and J genes are TRBV25-1 and TRBJ1-1; no reliable D call. Looked up from germline, CDR1 is MGHDK and CDR2 is SYGVNS. The CDR3 is 12 amino acids. V was shortened by 4 bases and J by 8 bases, with 11 bases between the two germline ends. As DNA, the CDR3 is TGTGCCAGCAGTGGTAGTCCCGGGGAAGCTTTCTTT. This gives the protein CASSGSPGEAFF.

Concerning this clone itself: Just one base apart from a much larger clone, this may be a read error. Within the sample, other DNA sequences also encode this same CDR3. V and J are TRBV4-1 and TRBJ2-5; no firm D call. The germline V gene has CDR1 MGHRA and CDR2 YSYEKL. The V end lost 3 bases, the J end lost 1 base, and 3 bases lay between the germline ends. CDR3 length: 12 residues. Here the CDR3 DNA reads TGCGCCAGCAGCCACCCCCAAGAGACCCAGTACTTC. This codes for CASSHPQETQYF.

The V call is TRBV6-6, the J call TRBJ2-3; the D is unclear. Germline V gene lookup returns CDR1 MNHNY and CDR2 SVGAGI (reference sequence). This CDR3 has 13 residues. The V gene lost 2 bases and the J gene lost 3 bases, with 6 bases spanning the gap. The CDR3 DNA follows: TGTGCCAGCAGTTACCCCGGAACAGATACGCAGTATTTT. Protein product: CASSYPGTDTQYF.

V is TRBV9 and J is TRBJ2-7; 7 bases fit TRBD2. CDR1 is SGDLS and CDR2 is YYNGEE in the germline V gene. With V trimmed by 4 bases and J by 4 bases, 11 bases remained unmatched. The CDR3 loop spans 15 amino acids. CDR3 protein: CASSPGTTIMYEQYF. The CDR3 nucleotides read TGTGCCAGCAGCCCGGGGACTACCATAATGTACGAGCAGTACTTC. Filled out from reference TRBV9 and TRBJ2-7, the complete variable domain reads DSGVTQTPKHLITATGQRVTLRCSPRSGDLSVYWYQQSLDQGLQFLIQYYNGEERAKGNILERFSAQQFPDLHSELNLSSLELGDSALYFCASSPGTTIMYEQYFGPGTRLTVT.